A single sample is the source of the 9 T cell receptor beta chains below, sequenced in a study of T cell responses to AZD1222 COVID-19 vaccine. Sequencing used immunoSEQ multiplex PCR; TCRdb keeps in-frame clones, though not all of them. In the table there are some 150,000 clones, roughly nine tenths of which are singletons. The source material was peripheral blood, sampled on day 0 of AZD1222 vaccination. Receptors were obtained from an adult in good health.

The V and J genes are TRBV3-1 (or the pseudogene TRBV3-2) and TRBJ2-1, with 13 bases aligning to TRBD2. Germline V lookup: CDR1 LGHDT, CDR2 YNNKEL (reference sequence). The J segment lost 4 bases and the V segment lost 4 bases, leaving 10 bases of the junction unmatched. There are 18 residues in the CDR3. In DNA form, the CDR3 reads TGTGCCAGCAGCCCGCGGACTAGCGGGAGTGTACGTTACAATGAGCAGTTCTTC. It encodes CASSPRTSGSVRYNEQFF.

This chain uses TRBV11-2 with TRBJ1-3; D ambiguous. Trimming cost V 5 bases and J 0 bases, with 14 bases left between them. The germline gives CDR1 SGHAT, CDR2 FQNNGV. The CDR3 sequence is 16 residues long. The CDR3 nucleotides read TGTGCCAGCAGCCCGGACGCCCCTCGCTCTGGAAACACCATATATTTT. Protein product: CASSPDAPRSGNTIYF.

The rearrangement uses TRBV7-9 and TRBJ1-6, with 7 bases that match TRBD1. The V and J ends lost 4 bases and 5 bases, in that order; junction bases with no gene match: 5. Germline values: CDR1 SEHNR, CDR2 FQNEAQ (reference sequence). This CDR3 has 15 amino acids. CDR3 DNA: TGTGCCAGCAGCTCGGACAGGAGGAATAATTCACCCCTCCACTTT. It yields the protein CASSSDRRNNSPLHF. The whole variable domain, remainder taken from reference TRBV7-9 and TRBJ1-6, is DTGVSQNPRHKITKRGQNVTFRCDPISEHNRLYWYRQTLGQGPEFLTYFQNEAQLEKSRLLSDRFSAERPKGSFSTLEIQRTEQGDSAMYLCASSSDRRNNSPLHFGNGTRLTVT.

This chain joins TRBV6-6 and TRBJ2-3; TRBD1 matches 10 bases. Germline V gene data show CDR1 as MNHNY and CDR2 as SVGAGI (reference sequence). This CDR3 is 17 amino acids long. Trimming cost V 5 bases and J 6 bases; bases outside gene matches: 14. The CDR3 is CASSLDSGDRGEDTQYF. The CDR3 region has the DNA TGTGCCAGCAGTCTAGACAGCGGGGACAGGGGCGAGGATACGCAGTATTTT.

The CDR3 protein is CASSNPTGSSGNTIYF. CDR3 DNA: TGCGCCAGCAGCAATCCGACAGGGTCGTCTGGAAACACCATATATTTT. This chain uses TRBV4-3 with TRBJ1-3; 7 bases match TRBD1. The CDR3 covers 16 residues. Germline CDR1 LGHNA, CDR2 YSLEER. V lost 5 bases to trimming and J lost 1 base; unmatched junction nucleotides: 8.

This rearrangement joins TRBV5-1 to TRBJ2-7, with D hard to call. CDR1 and CDR2 from the germline V gene are SGHRS and YFSETQ. V was trimmed by 2 bases and J by 12 bases, leaving 18 bases between them. CDR3 length: 13 residues. The CDR3 region has the DNA TGCGCCAGCAGCTTAGAGATCGGACGGATTCCGTACTTC. The encoded protein is CASSLEIGRIPYF.

The chain has TRBV9 and TRBJ1-3, with D perhaps matching TRBD1 (5 bases). Germline CDR1 is SGDLS and CDR2 is YYNGEE. Trimming removed 3 bases at V and 0 bases at J, with 25 bases between. The CDR3 runs 20 residues. The CDR3 nucleotides read TGTGCCAGCAGCGAGGGACCCGGGGCACCTACGCTCAGCTCTGGAAACACCATATATTTT. It encodes CASSEGPGAPTLSSGNTIYF.

Here the CDR3 DNA reads TGTGCCAGCAGCCTACACCGGGACAGTCGTTCCCGGGACACCGGGGAGCTGTTTTTT. This sequence encodes CASSLHRDSRSRDTGELFF. The V call is TRBV27, the J call TRBJ2-2, with 7 bases that match TRBD1. The V and J ends lost 6 bases and 3 bases, in that order; junction bases with no gene match: 19. This CDR3 has 19 amino acids. The V gene's germline CDR1 is MNHEY and CDR2 SMNVEV (reference sequence).

The chain couples TRBV5-4 to TRBJ2-1, with TRBD2 identical over 10 bases. V was clipped by 10 bases and J by 5 bases; unmatched bases: 6. The CDR3 has 13 residues. Germline CDR1 reads SGHNT; CDR2 reads YYREEE (reference sequence). The DNA of the CDR3 is TGTGCCGGGAGGAGCGGGGGGGACAATGAGCAGTTCTTC. It codes for CAGRSGGDNEQFF.